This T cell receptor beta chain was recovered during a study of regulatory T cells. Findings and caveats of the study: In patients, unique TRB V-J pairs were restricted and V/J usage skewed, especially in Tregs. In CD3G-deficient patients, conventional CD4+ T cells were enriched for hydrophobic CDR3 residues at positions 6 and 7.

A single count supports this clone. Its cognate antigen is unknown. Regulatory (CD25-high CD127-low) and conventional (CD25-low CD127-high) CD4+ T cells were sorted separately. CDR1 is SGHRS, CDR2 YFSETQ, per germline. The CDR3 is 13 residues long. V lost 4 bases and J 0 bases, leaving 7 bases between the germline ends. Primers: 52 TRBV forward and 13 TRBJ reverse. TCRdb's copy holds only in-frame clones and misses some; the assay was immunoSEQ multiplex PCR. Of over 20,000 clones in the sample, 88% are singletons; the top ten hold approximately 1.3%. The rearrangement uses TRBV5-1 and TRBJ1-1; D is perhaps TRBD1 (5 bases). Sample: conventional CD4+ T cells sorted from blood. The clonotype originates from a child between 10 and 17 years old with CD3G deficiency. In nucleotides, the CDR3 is TGCGCCAGCAGCCGGGACTTGAACACTGAAGCTTTCTTT. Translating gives CASSRDLNTEAFF.